This entry lists 24 T cell receptor beta chains sequenced from one sample in a study of OX40 agonist ivuxolimab in advanced cancers. This table comes from immunoSEQ multiplex PCR, and its TCRdb copy is limited to in-frame clones, with some not included. This table has about 26,000 clones, 70% to 90% appearing once. This specimen was CD4+ or CD8+ T cells sorted from blood, taken in a trial of the OX40 agonist ivuxolimab. These receptors originate from an adult with an advanced solid tumor such as melanoma, head and neck, liver or kidney cancer.

J is TRBJ2-2 and V is TRBV27; D is undetermined. Between the trimmed V and J ends, which lost 1 base and 0 bases, there was a span of 9 bases. The CDR3 is made up of 16 amino acids. Germline loops: CDR1 MNHEY, CDR2 SMNVEV (reference sequence). The CDR3 DNA follows: TGTGCCAGCAGTTTATACGGGCTTGCGAACACCGGGGAGCTGTTTTTT. Translated: CASSLYGLANTGELFF.

The rearrangement links TRBV13 to TRBJ1-4; possibly TRBD1 for D (5 bases). CDR1 is PRHDT and CDR2 is FYEKMQ in the germline V gene (reference sequence). V was trimmed by 3 bases and J by 8 bases, leaving 13 bases between them. The CDR3 is 14 residues long. CDR3 coding DNA: TGTGCCAGCAGCTTCGGGACCGATGGGGAAAAACTGTTTTTT. It is translated as CASSFGTDGEKLFF.

Only a few counts were recorded for this clone. V gene TRBV5-1 combines with J gene TRBJ2-7; 7 bases agree with TRBD2. Germline V gene data show CDR1 as SGHRS and CDR2 as YFSETQ. The ends lost 0 bases at V and 5 bases at J; junction bases unmatched: 11. CDR3 length: 16 residues. CDR3 nucleotides: TGCGCCAGCAGCTTGGAGGCGGGAGTGGATGGGGACGAGCAGTACTTC. Protein: CASSLEAGVDGDEQYF.

This chain connects TRBV11-2 to TRBJ1-2; D perhaps matches TRBD1 (5 bases). CDR3 size: 15 residues. The ends were cut back, 3 bases at V and 1 base at J, with 12 bases in the middle. The germline gives CDR1 SGHAT, CDR2 FQNNGV. This chain's CDR3 is CASSLGGTFNYGYTF. The CDR3 DNA sequence: TGTGCCAGCAGCTTGGGAGGGACCTTTAACTATGGCTACACCTTC.

This chain uses TRBV11-1 with TRBJ2-1, with D perhaps TRBD2 (5 bases). V lost 0 bases and J 0 bases, leaving 6 bases between the germline ends. CDR1 and CDR2 (germline): SGHAT, FQDESV (reference sequence). The CDR3 consists of 15 residues. In DNA, the CDR3 is TGTGCCAGCAGCTTAGCGGGGAGCTCCTACAATGAGCAGTTCTTC. This gives the protein CASSLAGSSYNEQFF. Combining the CDR3 with reference TRBV11-1 and TRBJ2-1 gives the whole variable domain EAEVAQSPRYKITEKSQAVAFWCDPISGHATLYWYRQILGQGPELLVQFQDESVVDDSQLPKDRFSAERLKGVDSTLKIQPAELGDSAMYLCASSLAGSSYNEQFFGPGTRLTVL.

The rearrangement uses TRBV7-2 and TRBJ2-1; weak D call: TRBD1 (6 bases). V lost 6 bases to trimming and J lost 5 bases, with 20 bases between them. This CDR3 spans 16 amino acids. From germline, CDR1 is SGHTA and CDR2 FQGNSA. This CDR3 reads CASSPTQGFPHNEQFF. CDR3 sequence (DNA): TGTGCCAGCAGTCCAACCCAGGGGTTTCCCCACAATGAGCAGTTCTTC. Combining the CDR3 with reference TRBV7-2 and TRBJ2-1 gives the whole variable domain GAGVSQSPSNKVTEKGKDVELRCDPISGHTALYWYRQSLGQGLEFLIYFQGNSAPDKSGLPSDRFSAERTGGSVSTLTIQRTQQEDSAVYLCASSPTQGFPHNEQFFGPGTRLTVL.

The chain combines TRBV4-1 with TRBJ1-4; weak D call: TRBD1 (5 bases). Trimming stripped 4 bases from V and 4 bases from J, with 16 bases between. Germline CDR1 and CDR2: MGHRA and YSYEKL. This CDR3 region has 16 residues. Written as DNA, the CDR3 is TGCGCCAGCAGCCGCCTAGAGACAGCCCTTAATGAAAAACTGTTTTTT. Encoded protein: CASSRLETALNEKLFF.

V is TRBV6-5 and J is TRBJ1-2; 7 bases agree with TRBD1. This CDR3 region has 16 residues. In germline, CDR1 is MNHEY, CDR2 SVGAGI. With 4 bases clipped from V and 4 bases from J, the junction kept 12 bases outside the gene matches. CDR3 loop: CASSSAGGFGLYGYTF. In nucleotides, the CDR3 is TGTGCCAGCAGTTCGGCAGGGGGGTTTGGCCTCTATGGCTACACCTTC.

V usage is TRBV27 and J usage is TRBJ2-3; D gene unclear. Trimming cost V 0 bases and J 4 bases, with 5 bases left between them. The CDR3 loop spans 13 amino acids. The germline CDR1 and CDR2 sequences are MNHEY and SMNVEV (reference sequence). As DNA, the CDR3 is TGTGCCAGCAGTTTATCATTCGCAGATACGCAGTATTTT. Translation: CASSLSFADTQYF.

The chain uses TRBV4-1 and TRBJ2-7; D is uncertain. Germline assignment: CDR1 MGHRA and CDR2 YSYEKL. V dropped 3 bases and J dropped 7 bases, with 10 bases sitting between them. This CDR3 has 12 amino acids. CDR3 protein: CASSQGGGEQYF. DNA for the CDR3: TGCGCCAGCAGCCAGGGTGGTGGGGAGCAGTACTTC.

This chain joins TRBV9 and TRBJ1-1; no definite D call. The V and J ends lost 3 bases and 2 bases respectively, with 8 bases between them. This CDR3 comprises 13 residues. CDR1 and CDR2 from the germline V gene are SGDLS and YYNGEE. The CDR3 DNA sequence: TGTGCCAGCAGCGCAAACAGAAACACTGAAGCTTTCTTT. Protein sequence: CASSANRNTEAFF.

About this clone: Sequence at one end of the junction differs from germline and may be a read error. The V call is TRBV28, the J call TRBJ2-2; 10 bases match TRBD1. The CDR3 consists of 19 residues. Per germline, CDR1 MDHEN and CDR2 SYDVKM. The CDR3 DNA reads TGTGCCAGCACCCCGGGGGTGGTCTGGGACAGGGGCTGGACCGAGGAGCTGTTTTTT. Protein sequence: CASTPGVVWDRGWTEELFF.

The chain combines TRBV7-1 with TRBJ2-7; 8 bases map to TRBD2. TRBV7-1 is marked as an open reading frame, function uncertain. V shed 5 bases and J 2 bases; nucleotides not matched to a gene: 8. The CDR3 is 15 amino acids. CDR3 region: CASSPVVRGAYEQYF. The CDR3 DNA follows: TGTGCCAGCAGCCCAGTCGTGCGGGGGGCCTACGAGCAGTACTTC.

Written as DNA, the CDR3 is TGTGCCAGCAGTCCGGGACACCAGTTTCAGCCCCAGCATTTT. As protein: CASSPGHQFQPQHF. The genes are TRBV6-6 and TRBJ1-5; TRBD1 is a possible D gene (6 bases). The V end was cut by 5 bases, the J end by 6 bases, with 14 bases between. CDR3 size: 14 residues. Germline V gene lookup returns CDR1 MNHNY and CDR2 SVGAGI (reference sequence).

V gene TRBV7-2 combines with J gene TRBJ2-5, with 8 bases aligning to TRBD2. The V and J ends lost 4 bases and 5 bases, in that order; junction bases with no gene match: 18. The CDR3 is 18 residues long. Germline lookup yields CDR1 SGHTA and CDR2 FQGNSA. The CDR3 DNA sequence: TGTGCCAGCAGCTGCCCGGGACTAGGTATAGTTAAGGAGGAGACCCAGTACTTC. It specifies CASSCPGLGIVKEETQYF.

This chain uses TRBV11-2 with TRBJ2-1; D not certain. Germline values: CDR1 SGHAT, CDR2 FQNNGV. The CDR3 has 12 amino acids. V shed 3 bases and J shed 5 bases, with 5 bases lying between them. In DNA, the CDR3 is TGTGCCAGCAGCTTTGGGGACAATGAGCAGTTCTTC. Amino acid sequence: CASSFGDNEQFF.

The chain links TRBV27 to TRBJ2-7, with 7 bases identical to TRBD1. This CDR3 is built from 14 residues. The V gene's germline CDR1 is MNHEY and CDR2 SMNVEV (reference sequence). V lost 3 bases and J lost 0; bases outside the gene matches: 2. CDR3 protein: CASSLTGSSYEQYF. The CDR3 nucleotides read TGTGCCAGCAGTTTGACAGGGAGCTCCTACGAGCAGTACTTC.

This clone appeared a single time. CDR3 DNA sequence: TGTGCCAGCAGCTTAGGGACACTGGAGACCCAGTACTTC. Encoded protein: CASSLGTLETQYF. This rearrangement joins TRBV13 to TRBJ2-5; D unresolved. Looked up from germline, CDR1 is PRHDT and CDR2 is FYEKMQ (reference sequence). Deletions cut 0 bases from V and 5 bases from J, with 7 bases between. The length of the CDR3 is 13 residues.

V gene TRBV9 combines with J gene TRBJ2-2, with a possible D match to TRBD2 (6 bases). This CDR3 is built from 16 residues. Trimming pared 4 bases from V and 4 bases from J, leaving 17 bases between. CDR1 is SGDLS and CDR2 is YYNGEE in the germline V gene. CDR3 nucleotide sequence: TGTGCCAGCAGCTCCCGTGGAGGGTCGGGCACCGGGGAGCTGTTTTTT. Residues: CASSSRGGSGTGELFF.

This clone was detected once. The J gene is TRBJ2-1, the V gene TRBV4-1, with D maybe TRBD2 (5 bases). V dropped 3 bases and J dropped 11 bases, with 11 bases sitting between them. This CDR3 is 12 amino acids long. The germline V gene encodes CDR1 MGHRA and CDR2 YSYEKL. The CDR3 bases are TGCGCCAGCAGCCAGGTCGACGGGAAGCAGTTCTTC. Translation: CASSQVDGKQFF.

This sequence joins TRBV6-1 and TRBJ2-7, with 8 bases identical to TRBD1. The trim removed 6 bases at V and 2 bases at J, leaving 3 bases unmatched. The CDR3 is made up of 13 amino acids. Germline CDR1 is MNHNS and CDR2 is SASEGT. Here the CDR3 reads CASRDRGTYEQYF. CDR3 DNA: TGTGCCAGCAGAGACAGGGGTACCTACGAGCAGTACTTC.

The rearrangement uses TRBV6-6 and TRBJ2-1; no firm D call. Germline V gives CDR1 MNHNY, CDR2 SVGAGI (reference sequence). Trimming shortened V by 0 bases and J by 0 bases, and 9 bases separated the two germline ends. This CDR3 has 16 residues. As DNA, the CDR3 is TGTGCCAGCAGTTACTCGAAACTAAGCTCCTACAATGAGCAGTTCTTC. Encoded protein: CASSYSKLSSYNEQFF.

This rearrangement joins TRBV4-1 to TRBJ1-2; tentative D call: TRBD1 (5 bases). Trimming pared 1 base from V and 4 bases from J, leaving 13 bases between. CDR1 and CDR2 (germline): MGHRA, YSYEKL. The CDR3 length is 15 residues. The CDR3 protein is CASSQAEGTAYGYTF. CDR3 DNA: TGCGCCAGCAGCCAAGCAGAGGGGACGGCCTATGGCTACACCTTC.

V gene TRBV6-6 combines with J gene TRBJ2-1, with a possible D match to TRBD1 (6 bases). This CDR3 has 15 amino acids. Per germline, CDR1 MNHNY and CDR2 SVGAGI (reference sequence). The ends were cut back, 2 bases at V and 1 base at J, with 9 bases in the middle. CDR3 sequence reads: CASSYEQGSYNEQFF. The CDR3 bases are TGTGCCAGCAGTTACGAACAGGGATCCTACAATGAGCAGTTCTTC.